These 6 T cell receptor beta chains were all obtained from the same sample, sequenced in a study of shared clonotypes between healthy human individuals. TCRdb's copy holds only in-frame clones and misses some; the assay was immunoSEQ multiplex PCR. The profile covers fewer than 2.5 million clones, with 93% appearing a single time and about 0.38% taken by the ten largest. Input material: naive CD4+ T cells from PBMCs. The sample's subset: CD45RA+ positively selected. Receptor source: a man in his late teens or twenties in good health. Some clones in this sample may be carry-over from other donors' samples.

V gene TRBV7-8 combines with J gene TRBJ2-1; 13 nucleotides align to TRBD2. The CDR3 is 17 residues long. V shed 3 bases and J 9 bases; nucleotides not matched to a gene: 11. The germline V gene encodes CDR1 SGHVS and CDR2 FQNEAQ. This CDR3 is CASSFNSLAGGSLEQFF. The CDR3 DNA reads as TGTGCCAGCAGCTTTAATTCACTAGCGGGAGGGTCTCTTGAGCAGTTCTTC.

The rearrangement links TRBV14 to TRBJ2-3, with D tentatively TRBD2 (5 bases). The V and J ends lost 1 base and 2 bases respectively, with 16 bases between them. The CDR3 loop spans 17 amino acids. Germline loops: CDR1 SGHDN, CDR2 FVKESK. The CDR3 spells CASSQGKGLRDTDTQYF. CDR3 DNA sequence: TGTGCCAGCAGCCAAGGAAAGGGTCTGAGGGACACAGATACGCAGTATTTT.

The DNA of the CDR3 is TGTGCCAGCAGTTCTCGACAGGGGGCGAGCACAGATACGCAGTATTTT. It codes for CASSSRQGASTDTQYF. The rearrangement links TRBV28 to TRBJ2-3; 10 nucleotides agree with TRBD1. Germline V gene lookup returns CDR1 MDHEN and CDR2 SYDVKM. Unmatched junction bases numbered 4, after V lost 4 bases and J lost 0 bases. The CDR3 runs 16 residues.

This clone was picked up a small number of times. Other DNA sequences in this sample translate to the same CDR3. The chain couples TRBV18 to TRBJ1-1; D is unresolved. Germline V lookup: CDR1 KGHSH, CDR2 LQKENI. This CDR3 comprises 13 residues. V was cut by 2 bases and J by 1 base, with 5 bases left in between. The CDR3 region has the DNA TGTGCCAGCTCACCAAAGGGGAACACTGAAGCTTTCTTT. Amino acid sequence: CASSPKGNTEAFF.

The V and J genes are TRBV28 and TRBJ1-5; 8 bases align to TRBD1. The ends lost 3 bases at V and 5 bases at J; junction bases unmatched: 3. Germline V lookup: CDR1 MDHEN, CDR2 SYDVKM. The CDR3 has 14 residues. CDR3 loop: CASSFPTGDQPQHF. The CDR3 coding sequence is TGTGCCAGCAGTTTTCCGACAGGGGATCAGCCCCAGCATTTT.

The CDR3: CASSQAPHTGSGANTIYF. DNA of the CDR3: TGCGCCAGCAGCCAGGCCCCTCACACAGGAAGTGGGGCTAACACCATATATTTT. V is TRBV4-3 and J is TRBJ1-3, with D maybe TRBD1 (5 bases). The germline CDR1 and CDR2 sequences are LGHNA and YSLEER. V gave up 3 bases and J gave up 7 bases, with 25 bases separating them. This CDR3 is 18 amino acids long.